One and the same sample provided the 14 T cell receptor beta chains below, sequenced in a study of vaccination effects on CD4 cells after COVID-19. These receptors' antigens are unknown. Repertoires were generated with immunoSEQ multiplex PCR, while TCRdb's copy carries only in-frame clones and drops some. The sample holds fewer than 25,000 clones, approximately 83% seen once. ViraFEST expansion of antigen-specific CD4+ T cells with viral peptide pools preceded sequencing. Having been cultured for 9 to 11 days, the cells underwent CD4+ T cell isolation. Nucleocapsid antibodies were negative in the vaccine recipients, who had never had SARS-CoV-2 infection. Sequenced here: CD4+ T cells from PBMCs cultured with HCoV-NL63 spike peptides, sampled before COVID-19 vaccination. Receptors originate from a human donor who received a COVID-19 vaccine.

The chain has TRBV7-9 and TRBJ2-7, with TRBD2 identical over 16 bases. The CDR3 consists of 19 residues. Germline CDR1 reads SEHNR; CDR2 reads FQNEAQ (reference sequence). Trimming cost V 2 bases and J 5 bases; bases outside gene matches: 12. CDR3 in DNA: TGTGCCAGCAGCTTAACCCAGGGACTAGCGGGGGGGCGACTTCACGAGCAGTACTTC. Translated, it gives CASSLTQGLAGGRLHEQYF.

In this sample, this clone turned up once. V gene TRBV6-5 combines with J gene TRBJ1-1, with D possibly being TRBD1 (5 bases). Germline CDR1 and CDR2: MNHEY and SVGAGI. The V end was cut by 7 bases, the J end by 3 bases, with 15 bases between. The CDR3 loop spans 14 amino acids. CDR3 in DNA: TGTGCCAGCAAAGCGACCCGGGGGGACACTGAAGCTTTCTTT. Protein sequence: CASKATRGDTEAFF.

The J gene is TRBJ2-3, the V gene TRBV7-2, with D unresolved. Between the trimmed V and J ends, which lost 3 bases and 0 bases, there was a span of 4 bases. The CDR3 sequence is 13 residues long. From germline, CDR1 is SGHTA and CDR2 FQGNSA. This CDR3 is CASSLMSTDTQYF. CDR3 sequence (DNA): TGTGCCAGCAGCTTGATGAGCACAGATACGCAGTATTTT.

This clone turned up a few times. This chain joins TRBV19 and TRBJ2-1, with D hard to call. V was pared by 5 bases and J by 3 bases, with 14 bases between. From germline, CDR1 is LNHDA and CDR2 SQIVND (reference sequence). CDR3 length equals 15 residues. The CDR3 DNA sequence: TGTGCCAGTAGTTCTTCCGGAACCATCTACAATGAGCAGTTCTTC. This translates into CASSSSGTIYNEQFF. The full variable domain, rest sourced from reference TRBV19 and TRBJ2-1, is DGGITQSPKYLFRKEGQNVTLSCEQNLNHDAMYWYRQDPGQGLRLIYYSQIVNDFQKGDIAEGYSVSREKKESFPLTVTSAQKNPTAFYLCASSSSGTIYNEQFFGPGTRLTVL.

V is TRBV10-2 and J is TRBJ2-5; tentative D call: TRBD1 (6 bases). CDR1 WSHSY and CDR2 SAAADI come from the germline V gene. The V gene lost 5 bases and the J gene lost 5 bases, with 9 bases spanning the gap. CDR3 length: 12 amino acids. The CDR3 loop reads CASSQQGETQYF. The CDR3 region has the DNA TGCGCCAGCAGTCAACAGGGCGAGACCCAGTACTTC.

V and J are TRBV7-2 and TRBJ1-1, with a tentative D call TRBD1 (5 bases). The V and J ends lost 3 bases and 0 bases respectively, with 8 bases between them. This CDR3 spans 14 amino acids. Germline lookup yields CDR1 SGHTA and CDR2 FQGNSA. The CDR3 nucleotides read TGTGCCAGCAGCTTGGACAACATGAACACTGAAGCTTTCTTT. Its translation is CASSLDNMNTEAFF.

In DNA form, the CDR3 reads TGTGCCATCAGTGAGCCTGGGACCGGCACCTACAATGAGCAGTTCTTC. Its protein product is CAISEPGTGTYNEQFF. V is TRBV10-3 and J is TRBJ2-1; D may be TRBD1 or TRBD2 (5 bases each). CDR1 and CDR2 (germline): ENHRY, SYGVKD. V lost 2 bases, J lost 2 bases, and 13 bases lay in between. This CDR3 has 16 amino acids.

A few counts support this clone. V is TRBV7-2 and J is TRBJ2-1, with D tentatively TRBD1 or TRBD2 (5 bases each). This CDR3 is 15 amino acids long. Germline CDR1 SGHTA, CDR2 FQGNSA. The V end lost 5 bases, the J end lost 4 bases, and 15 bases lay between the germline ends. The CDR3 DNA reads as TGTGCCAGCAGCGCACGGTGGGGCGGGTACAATGAGCAGTTCTTC. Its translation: CASSARWGGYNEQFF.

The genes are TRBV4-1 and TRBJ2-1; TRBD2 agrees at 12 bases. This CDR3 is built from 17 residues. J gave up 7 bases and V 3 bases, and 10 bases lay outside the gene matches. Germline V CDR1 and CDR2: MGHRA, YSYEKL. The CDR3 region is CASSQSALAGGRNEQFF. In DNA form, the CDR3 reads TGCGCCAGCAGCCAGAGCGCCCTAGCGGGGGGGCGTAATGAGCAGTTCTTC.

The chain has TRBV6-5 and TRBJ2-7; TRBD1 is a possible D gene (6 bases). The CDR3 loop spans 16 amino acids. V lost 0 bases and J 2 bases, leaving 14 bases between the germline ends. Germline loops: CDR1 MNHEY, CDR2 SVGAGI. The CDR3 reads CASSYSSGRGAYEQYF. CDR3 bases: TGTGCCAGCAGTTACTCTAGTGGCAGGGGCGCCTACGAGCAGTACTTC.

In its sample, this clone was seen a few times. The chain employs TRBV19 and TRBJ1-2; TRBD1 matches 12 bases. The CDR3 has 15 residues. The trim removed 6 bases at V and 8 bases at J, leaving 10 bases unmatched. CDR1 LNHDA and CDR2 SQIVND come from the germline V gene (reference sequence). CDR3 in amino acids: CASRRYTGQGAGYTF. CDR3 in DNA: TGTGCCAGTAGACGTTACACGGGACAGGGGGCCGGCTACACCTTC.

CDR3 nucleotide sequence: TGTGCCAGTAAGGCGGACAGGAGCTCCTATAATTCACCCCTCCACTTT. This sequence encodes CASKADRSSYNSPLHF. The rearrangement links TRBV19 to TRBJ1-6, with 7 bases lining up with TRBD1. This CDR3 has 16 residues. The V gene's germline CDR1 is LNHDA and CDR2 SQIVND (reference sequence). V was clipped by 7 bases and J by 0 bases; unmatched bases: 6. Looking up the rest from reference TRBV19 and TRBJ1-6 gives the full variable domain: DGGITQSPKYLFRKEGQNVTLSCEQNLNHDAMYWYRQDPGQGLRLIYYSQIVNDFQKGDIAEGYSVSREKKESFPLTVTSAQKNPTAFYLCASKADRSSYNSPLHFGNGTRLTVT.

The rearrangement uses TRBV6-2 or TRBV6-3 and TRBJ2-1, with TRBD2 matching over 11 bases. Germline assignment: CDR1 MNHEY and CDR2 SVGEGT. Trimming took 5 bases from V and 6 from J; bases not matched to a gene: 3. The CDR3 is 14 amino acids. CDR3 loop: CASSIAGGPNEQFF. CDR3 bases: TGTGCCAGCAGTATAGCGGGGGGGCCCAATGAGCAGTTCTTC.

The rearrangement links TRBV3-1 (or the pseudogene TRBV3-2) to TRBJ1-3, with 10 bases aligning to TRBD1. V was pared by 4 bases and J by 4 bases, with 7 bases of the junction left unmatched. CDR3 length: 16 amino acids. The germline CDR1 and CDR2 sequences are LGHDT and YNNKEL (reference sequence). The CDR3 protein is CASSPRQGAGGNTIYF. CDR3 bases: TGTGCCAGCAGCCCCCGACAGGGGGCGGGCGGAAACACCATATATTTT.